The clone carrying this T cell receptor (beta chain) was detected many times. What it binds is not known. The data originate from a study of response to subunit inactivated influenza vaccine. Broader study findings: Few new T cells, the authors suggested, are recruited by each seasonal influenza vaccination.

The length of the CDR3 is 16 residues. TCRdb recomputed calls from the RT-PCR reads with MiXCR, one row per CDR3 protein. The sample includes about 160,000 distinct CDR3 sequences, roughly 11% of them seen just once. This TCR derives from a man between 45 and 60 years old who received an inactivated influenza vaccine. The starting material was non-naive T cells sorted from PBMCs, obtained 45 days after vaccination. The chain employs TRBV21-1 and TRBJ1-6. TRBV21-1 is a pseudogene segment. CDR3 protein: CASSKEEQSFNSPLHF. The DNA for the CDR3 is TGTGCCAGCAGCAAAGAGGAACAGTCGTTTAATTCACCCCTCCACTTT.